This note documents a single T cell receptor beta chain sequence. Its target is unknown. Germline CDR1 is LNHDA and CDR2 is SQIVND (reference sequence). This CDR3 region has 17 residues. Losses at the gene ends were 5 bases for V and 6 bases for J; bases not matched to a gene: 17. This sample stems from a study of regulatory T cells. Primers: 52 TRBV forward and 13 TRBJ reverse. TCRdb's copy holds only in-frame clones and misses some; the assay was immunoSEQ multiplex PCR. The sample has about 30,000 clones, around 90% seen once. Study results and limitations: Hydrophobic residues at CDR3 positions 6 and 7 were enriched in conventional CD4+ T cells of CD3G-deficient patients.

The sequence came from a person between 18 and 30 years old with CD3G deficiency. Specimen: conventional CD4+ T cells sorted from blood. V and J are TRBV19 and TRBJ2-3; 7 bases fit TRBD1. In DNA, the CDR3 is TGTGCCAGTAGTCTCCCCCCCCACAGGGGAGAGAAGGATACGCAGTATTTT. This encodes CASSLPPHRGEKDTQYF.